This T cell receptor (beta chain) was found in a study of neoadjuvant anti-PD-1 for oral cavity cancer. Cohort: HPV-negative, locally advanced oral cavity squamous cell carcinoma patients. TCRdb's table, derived via immunoSEQ multiplex PCR, lists solely in-frame clones and lacks some. The profile covers some 13,000 clones, with about 67% appearing a single time and around 6.8% taken by the ten largest. This CDR3 has 14 amino acids. V was pared by 5 bases and J by 1 base, with 11 bases between. Germline loops: CDR1 SGHTA, CDR2 FQGTGA. The TCR was taken from a person aged 35-79 years with oral cavity squamous cell carcinoma. The donor label of this sample is uncertain. The rearrangement links TRBV7-3 to TRBJ1-1; D may be TRBD1 (5 bases). The sample consisted of tumor tissue, taken before nivolumab (anti-PD-1) treatment. This CDR3 is CASSPRQTNTEAFF. The CDR3 DNA sequence: TGTGCCAGCAGCCCGCGACAGACGAACACTGAAGCTTTCTTT.